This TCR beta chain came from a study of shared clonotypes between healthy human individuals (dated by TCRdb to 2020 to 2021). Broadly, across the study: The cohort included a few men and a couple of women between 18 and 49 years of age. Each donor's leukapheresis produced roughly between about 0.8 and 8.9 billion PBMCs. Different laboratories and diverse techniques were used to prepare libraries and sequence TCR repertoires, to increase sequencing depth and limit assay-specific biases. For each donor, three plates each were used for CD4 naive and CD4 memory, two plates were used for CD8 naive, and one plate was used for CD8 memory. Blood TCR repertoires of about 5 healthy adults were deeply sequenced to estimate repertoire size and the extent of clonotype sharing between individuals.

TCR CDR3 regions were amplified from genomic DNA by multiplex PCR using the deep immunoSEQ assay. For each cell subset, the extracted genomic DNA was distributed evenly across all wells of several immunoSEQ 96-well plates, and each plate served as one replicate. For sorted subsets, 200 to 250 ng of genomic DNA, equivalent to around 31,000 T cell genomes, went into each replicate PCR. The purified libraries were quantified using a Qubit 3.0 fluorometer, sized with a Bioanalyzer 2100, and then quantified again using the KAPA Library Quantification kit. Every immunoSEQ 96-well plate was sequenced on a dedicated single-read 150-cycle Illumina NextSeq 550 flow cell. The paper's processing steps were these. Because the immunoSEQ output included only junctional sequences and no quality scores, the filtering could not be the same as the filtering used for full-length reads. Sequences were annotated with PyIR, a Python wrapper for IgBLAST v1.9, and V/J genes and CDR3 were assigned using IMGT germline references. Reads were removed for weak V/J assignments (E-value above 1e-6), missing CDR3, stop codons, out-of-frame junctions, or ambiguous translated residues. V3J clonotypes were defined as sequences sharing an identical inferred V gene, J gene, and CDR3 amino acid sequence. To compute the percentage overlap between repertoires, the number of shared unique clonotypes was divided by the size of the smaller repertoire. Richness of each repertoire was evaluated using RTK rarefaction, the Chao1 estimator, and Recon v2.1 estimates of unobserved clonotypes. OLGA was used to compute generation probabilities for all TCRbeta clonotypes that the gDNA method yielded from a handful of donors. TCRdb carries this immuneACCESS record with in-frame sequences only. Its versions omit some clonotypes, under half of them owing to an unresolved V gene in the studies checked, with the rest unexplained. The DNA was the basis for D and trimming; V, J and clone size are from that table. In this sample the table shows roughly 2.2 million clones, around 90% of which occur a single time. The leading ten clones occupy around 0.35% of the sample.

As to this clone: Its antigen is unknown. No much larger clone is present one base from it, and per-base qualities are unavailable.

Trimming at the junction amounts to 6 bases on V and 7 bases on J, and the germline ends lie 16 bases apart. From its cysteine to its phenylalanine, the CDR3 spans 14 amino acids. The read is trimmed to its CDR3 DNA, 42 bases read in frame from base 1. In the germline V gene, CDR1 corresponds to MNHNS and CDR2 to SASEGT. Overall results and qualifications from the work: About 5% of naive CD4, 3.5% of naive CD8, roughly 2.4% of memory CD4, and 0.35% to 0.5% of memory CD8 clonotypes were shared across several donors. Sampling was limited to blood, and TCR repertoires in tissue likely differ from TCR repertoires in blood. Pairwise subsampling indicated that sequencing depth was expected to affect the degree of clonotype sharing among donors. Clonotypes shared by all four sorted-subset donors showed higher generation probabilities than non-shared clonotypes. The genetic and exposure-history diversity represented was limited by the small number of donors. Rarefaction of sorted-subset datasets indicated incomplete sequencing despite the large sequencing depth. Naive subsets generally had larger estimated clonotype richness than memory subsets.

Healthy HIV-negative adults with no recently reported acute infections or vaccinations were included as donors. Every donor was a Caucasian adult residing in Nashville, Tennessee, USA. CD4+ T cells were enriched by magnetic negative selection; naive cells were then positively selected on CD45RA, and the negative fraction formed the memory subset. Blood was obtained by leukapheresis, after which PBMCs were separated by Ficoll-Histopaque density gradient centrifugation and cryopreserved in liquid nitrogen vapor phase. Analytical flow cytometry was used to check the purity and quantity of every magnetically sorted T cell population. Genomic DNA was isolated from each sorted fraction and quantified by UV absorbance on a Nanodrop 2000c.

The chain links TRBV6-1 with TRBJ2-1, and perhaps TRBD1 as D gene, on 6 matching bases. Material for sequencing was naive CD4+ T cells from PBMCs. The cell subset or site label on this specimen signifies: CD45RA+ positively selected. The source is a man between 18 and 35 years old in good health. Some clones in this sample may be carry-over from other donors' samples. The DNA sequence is TGTGCCAGCAGGCAGACAGGTCAGGGAAATGAGCAGTTCTTC. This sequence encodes CASRQTGQGNEQFF.